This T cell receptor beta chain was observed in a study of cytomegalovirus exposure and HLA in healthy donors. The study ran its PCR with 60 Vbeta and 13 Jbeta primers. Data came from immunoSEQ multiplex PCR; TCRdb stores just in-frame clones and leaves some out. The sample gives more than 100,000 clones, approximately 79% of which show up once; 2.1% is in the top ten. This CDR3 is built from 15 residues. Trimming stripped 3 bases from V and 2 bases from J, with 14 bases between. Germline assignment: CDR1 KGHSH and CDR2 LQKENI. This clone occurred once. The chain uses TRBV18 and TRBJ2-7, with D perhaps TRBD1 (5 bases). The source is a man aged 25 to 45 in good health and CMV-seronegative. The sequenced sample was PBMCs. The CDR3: CASSPLNRSTYEQYF. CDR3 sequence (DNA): TGTGCCAGCTCACCCCTGAACAGGTCAACCTACGAGCAGTACTTC.